Shown below are 13 T cell receptor beta chains from a single sample sequenced in a study of CD8+ T cells in alopecia areata. Treatment noted: oral pan-JAK inhibitor, 5-10 mg twice daily. Extracted from the samples, RNA was reverse transcribed into cDNA to serve as the sequencing template. Assay used: immunoSEQ multiplex PCR; TCRdb lists only in-frame clones, some missing. Among 90,000 to 130,000 clones listed, around 50% were seen once. Sequences were derived from CD8+ T cells sorted from blood, sampled at week 24, from a patient treated with tofacitinib. The receptors were sampled from a human donor with alopecia areata.

The rearrangement joins TRBV27 to TRBJ2-7, with D uncertain. The V gene's germline CDR1 is MNHEY and CDR2 SMNVEV (reference sequence). V was cut by 7 bases and J by 4 bases, with 14 bases left in between. This CDR3 region has 13 residues. The CDR3 region is CASTDSLGYEQYF. The DNA of the CDR3 is TGTGCCAGCACCGACTCCTTGGGTTACGAGCAGTACTTC.

V usage is TRBV2 and J usage is TRBJ2-2; 15 bases match TRBD2. The junction had 1 base not matched to a gene; V was cut back by 5 bases and J by 6 bases. This CDR3 has 15 amino acids. Germline-derived CDR1 and CDR2 are SNHLY and FYNNEI. The chain's CDR3 is CASSWTSGGAGELFF. DNA for the CDR3: TGTGCCAGCAGTTGGACTAGCGGGGGGGCCGGGGAGCTGTTTTTT.

This clone was seen a handful of times. The chain joins TRBV11-2 to TRBJ2-3; no definite D call. V was trimmed by 6 bases and J by 0 bases, leaving 22 bases between them. The CDR3 covers 18 residues. Germline V gene data show CDR1 as SGHAT and CDR2 as FQNNGV. The CDR3 loop is CASSRRAIRASSTDTQYF. The CDR3 DNA reads as TGTGCCAGCAGTCGCCGGGCTATAAGGGCCTCTAGCACAGATACGCAGTATTTT. Full variable domain (remainder filled in from reference TRBV11-2 and TRBJ2-3): EAGVAQSPRYKIIEKRQSVAFWCNPISGHATLYWYQQILGQGPKLLIQFQNNGVVDDSQLPKDRFSAERLKGVDSTLKIQPAKLEDSAVYLCASSRRAIRASSTDTQYFGPGTRLTVL.

V is TRBV30 and J is TRBJ1-2; D is unresolved. CDR1 is GTSNPN, CDR2 SVGIG, per germline (reference sequence). Trimming took 2 bases from V and 5 from J, leaving 15 bases between them. The CDR3 extends over 14 amino acids. The chain's CDR3 is CAWSPRATYYGYTF. The CDR3 DNA reads as TGTGCCTGGAGTCCCAGAGCCACATATTATGGCTACACCTTC.

The genes are TRBV30 and TRBJ1-1; no clear D. V was pared by 2 bases and J by 3 bases, with 10 bases between. Germline assignment: CDR1 GTSNPN and CDR2 SVGIG (reference sequence). This CDR3 is built from 13 residues. The CDR3 spells CAWSLRGYTEAFF. The CDR3 nucleotides are TGTGCCTGGAGTTTACGCGGATACACTGAAGCTTTCTTT.

The chain joins TRBV11-2 to TRBJ1-2, with D perhaps TRBD1 (6 bases). Germline lookup yields CDR1 SGHAT and CDR2 FQNNGV. Trimming stripped 4 bases from V and 7 bases from J, with 19 bases between. The CDR3 spans 15 residues. The CDR3 DNA sequence: TGTGCCAGCAGCTCCCTTCCTTTGGGGGCCGGTGGCTACACCTTC. This sequence encodes CASSSLPLGAGGYTF.

The CDR3 here is CASSFRGVNQPQHF. DNA for the CDR3: TGTGCCAGCAGCTTTAGAGGGGTCAATCAGCCCCAGCATTTT. The chain is built from TRBV13 and TRBJ1-5, with a tentative D call TRBD1 (5 bases). CDR1 is PRHDT and CDR2 is FYEKMQ in the germline V gene (reference sequence). There are 14 residues in the CDR3. Trimming cost V 3 bases and J 3 bases, with 9 bases left between them.

The V gene is TRBV27, the J gene TRBJ2-7; D may match TRBD1 or TRBD2 (7 bases each). V was trimmed by 0 bases and J by 4 bases, leaving 16 bases between them. The CDR3 is 16 residues long. CDR1 and CDR2 (germline): MNHEY, SMNVEV (reference sequence). Written as DNA, the CDR3 is TGTGCCAGCAGTTTATCGCGGGGGACAGCCATTTACGAGCAGTACTTC. Translated: CASSLSRGTAIYEQYF.

The J gene is TRBJ1-2, the V gene TRBV9, with 9 bases fitting TRBD1. V trimming: 2 bases; J trimming: 5 bases; junction bases outside the gene matches: 1. CDR1 and CDR2 (germline): SGDLS, YYNGEE. There are 13 residues in the CDR3. Here the CDR3 reads CASSVGTGYGYTF. CDR3 nucleotides: TGTGCCAGCAGCGTGGGGACAGGGTATGGCTACACCTTC.

In its sample, this clone was seen a few times. The rearrangement links TRBV7-8 to TRBJ2-5, with D tentatively TRBD2 (6 bases). The germline V gene encodes CDR1 SGHVS and CDR2 FQNEAQ. V was clipped by 4 bases and J by 5 bases, with 8 bases between them. CDR3 size: 12 residues. For the CDR3, the DNA is TGTGCCAGCAGCTCAGGAGGGGAGACCCAGTACTTC. Its protein is CASSSGGETQYF.

The chain uses TRBV27 and TRBJ1-2, with D hard to call. The CDR3 length is 14 residues. V was pared by 0 bases and J by 8 bases, with 13 bases between. The V gene's germline CDR1 is MNHEY and CDR2 SMNVEV (reference sequence). CDR3 nucleotides: TGTGCCAGCAGTTTATCTGTCTTCGGTGTAGGCTACACCTTC. Translated, it gives CASSLSVFGVGYTF.

The chain recombines TRBV9 with TRBJ1-1; no clear D. The CDR3 runs to 14 residues. Germline CDR1 reads SGDLS; CDR2 reads YYNGEE. The V end was cut by 4 bases, the J end by 4 bases, with 14 bases between. CDR3 DNA: TGTGCCAGCAGCACCCATTTATCCGCCACTGAAGCTTTCTTT. Amino acid sequence: CASSTHLSATEAFF. Full variable domain (outside the CDR3, taken from reference TRBV9 and TRBJ1-1): DSGVTQTPKHLITATGQRVTLRCSPRSGDLSVYWYQQSLDQGLQFLIQYYNGEERAKGNILERFSAQQFPDLHSELNLSSLELGDSALYFCASSTHLSATEAFFGQGTRLTVV.

The chain joins TRBV27 to TRBJ2-7; 7 bases agree with TRBD1. Germline CDR1 and CDR2: MNHEY and SMNVEV (reference sequence). J lost 3 bases, V lost 0 bases, and 8 bases had no gene match. CDR3 size: 16 residues. The CDR3 is CASSLSPGTDLYEQYF. The CDR3 DNA reads as TGTGCCAGCAGTTTATCCCCCGGGACAGACCTCTACGAGCAGTACTTC.